These 25 T cell receptor beta chains were sequenced from one sample in a study of technical replicates of blood from a few donors. This table comes from immunoSEQ multiplex PCR, and its TCRdb copy is limited to in-frame clones, with some not included. The repertoire consists of under 90,000 clones, with 95% to 97% occurring once and the leading ten covering roughly 0.2%. Specimen: T cells isolated from PBMCs. The receptors here all came from a human donor in good health.

The chain uses TRBV15 and TRBJ1-1; D call uncertain. The germline V and J ends were trimmed by 1 base and 2 bases, with 11 bases remaining between them. CDR1 and CDR2 from the germline V gene are LNHNV and YYDKDF (reference sequence). CDR3 length: 15 amino acids. For the CDR3, the DNA is TGTGCCACCAGCAGAGTACCCGCGGGCAACACTGAAGCTTTCTTT. It translates to CATSRVPAGNTEAFF.

This chain links TRBV2 with TRBJ1-2; 10 bases agree with TRBD1. Per the germline V gene, CDR1 is SNHLY and CDR2 is FYNNEI. The CDR3 has 17 amino acids. The ends lost 10 bases at V and 3 bases at J; junction bases unmatched: 17. The CDR3 here is CATTDFTRDRGDYGYTF. Here the CDR3 DNA reads TGTGCCACCACGGACTTTACCCGGGACAGGGGAGACTATGGCTACACCTTC. Full variable domain (rest looked up from reference TRBV2 and TRBJ1-2): EPEVTQTPSHQVTQMGQEVILRCVPISNHLYFYWYRQILGQKVEFLVSFYNNEISEKSEIFDDQFSVERPDGSNFTLKIRSTKLEDSAMYFCATTDFTRDRGDYGYTFGSGTRLTVV.

The chain links TRBV29-1 to TRBJ2-4, with D maybe TRBD2 (6 bases). Per the germline V gene, CDR1 is SQVTM and CDR2 is ANQGSEA. There are 15 residues in the CDR3. V shed 4 bases and J shed 7 bases, with 20 bases lying between them. CDR3 nucleotide sequence: TGCAGCGTTGGCCCTTCTGGGGGGAAAGGGAACATTCAGTACTTC. This translates into CSVGPSGGKGNIQYF.

This chain links TRBV6-6 with TRBJ2-7, with a tentative D call TRBD2 (5 bases). Deletions cut 4 bases from V and 4 bases from J, with 11 bases between. CDR1 MNHNY and CDR2 SVGAGI come from the germline V gene (reference sequence). This CDR3 region has 13 residues. Written as DNA, the CDR3 is TGTGCCAGCAGTTTCACGAGGGCGTACGAGCAGTACTTC. This gives the protein CASSFTRAYEQYF.

The V call is TRBV4-1, the J call TRBJ2-3; D gene ambiguous. CDR1 and CDR2 (germline): MGHRA, YSYEKL. The CDR3 has 13 residues. V shed 4 bases and J shed 3 bases, with 8 bases lying between them. The CDR3 sequence: CASSPYLTDTQYF. For the CDR3, the DNA is TGCGCCAGCAGCCCTTACCTAACAGATACGCAGTATTTT.

This chain connects TRBV4-1 to TRBJ2-1; 8 positions match TRBD2. V lost 4 bases and J lost 4; bases outside the gene matches: 6. This CDR3 has 15 residues. Germline CDR1 reads MGHRA; CDR2 reads YSYEKL. The CDR3 here is CASSLERETYNEQFF. In DNA form, the CDR3 reads TGCGCCAGCAGCCTCGAGCGGGAGACTTACAATGAGCAGTTCTTC.

The CDR3 spells CASSPRTGGGPEAFF. The CDR3 region has the DNA TGTGCCAGCAGCCCCCGTACAGGGGGCGGTCCTGAAGCTTTCTTT. V and J are TRBV9 and TRBJ1-1; 9 bases line up with TRBD1. Germline V gives CDR1 SGDLS, CDR2 YYNGEE. V lost 4 bases to trimming and J lost 6 bases; unmatched junction nucleotides: 10. The CDR3 extends over 15 amino acids.

The chain has TRBV11-2 and TRBJ1-1; no clear D gene. Germline assignment: CDR1 SGHAT and CDR2 FQNNGV. This CDR3 contains 13 residues. The V end was cut by 1 base, the J end by 5 bases, with 8 bases between. This CDR3 reads CASSLVRDTEAFF. CDR3 in DNA: TGTGCCAGCAGCTTAGTCCGGGATACTGAAGCTTTCTTT.

This clone came up once. V and J are TRBV5-1 and TRBJ2-5, with TRBD1 matching 7 bases. V shed 5 bases and J 5 bases; nucleotides not matched to a gene: 15. There are 16 residues in the CDR3. CDR1 and CDR2 from the germline V gene are SGHRS and YFSETQ. The CDR3 here is CASSETGHTLGETQYF. CDR3 sequence (DNA): TGCGCCAGCAGTGAGACAGGGCACACCTTGGGTGAGACCCAGTACTTC.

V gene TRBV7-3 combines with J gene TRBJ1-1; D remains unclear. V was shortened by 5 bases and J by 0 bases, with 13 bases between the two germline ends. CDR1 is SGHTA and CDR2 is FQGTGA in the germline V gene. The CDR3 covers 15 residues. The CDR3 region has the DNA TGTGCCAGCAGCCCTGGTCCTGAGCTGAACACTGAAGCTTTCTTT. It translates to CASSPGPELNTEAFF.

V and J are TRBV27 and TRBJ1-5; D unclear. Germline values: CDR1 MNHEY, CDR2 SMNVEV (reference sequence). Trimming pared 5 bases from V and 4 bases from J, leaving 18 bases between. This CDR3 has 16 residues. CDR3 DNA sequence: TGTGCCAGCAGTCCGTTATCAGCCGGGGTAAATCAGCCCCAGCATTTT. This gives the protein CASSPLSAGVNQPQHF.

The V call is TRBV9, the J call TRBJ1-6; perhaps TRBD1 as D (6 bases). V lost 0 bases, J lost 8 bases, and 18 bases lay in between. The CDR3 totals 17 residues. Germline V gene lookup returns CDR1 SGDLS and CDR2 YYNGEE. CDR3 bases: TGTGCCAGCAGCGTAGATTCGACCGGGACAAAGGATTCACCCCTCCACTTT. Amino acid sequence: CASSVDSTGTKDSPLHF.

The chain couples TRBV6-1 to TRBJ2-5; D may be TRBD1 (5 bases). The CDR3 totals 11 residues. Germline V gene data show CDR1 as MNHNS and CDR2 as SASEGT. Trimming shortened V by 10 bases and J by 3 bases, and 9 bases separated the two germline ends. CDR3 nucleotide sequence: TGTGCCACCTGGGGCAAAGAGACCCAGTACTTC. Translating it yields CATWGKETQYF.

The chain is built from TRBV28 and TRBJ2-7; a weak D match, TRBD1 (6 bases). This CDR3 has 14 residues. V was clipped by 6 bases and J by 8 bases, with 20 bases between them. CDR1 and CDR2 (germline): MDHEN, SYDVKM. The CDR3 nucleotides read TGTGCCAGCAGGGCACAGGGTGGGGGTAGCCAGCAGTACTTC. Translating gives CASRAQGGGSQQYF.

The chain joins TRBV27 to TRBJ1-4, with no clear D. V gave up 10 bases and J gave up 10 bases, with 10 bases separating them. Germline CDR1 is MNHEY and CDR2 is SMNVEV (reference sequence). The length of the CDR3 is 10 residues. The DNA for the CDR3 is TGTGCCACCAACCTGAGAAAACTGTTTTTT. It is translated as CATNLRKLFF.

The V gene is TRBV5-1, the J gene TRBJ2-7; 8 bases are shared with TRBD1. Germline values: CDR1 SGHRS, CDR2 YFSETQ. Trimming removed 4 bases from V and 3 bases from J; junction bases left unmatched: 6. The length of the CDR3 is 14 residues. DNA of the CDR3: TGCGCCAGCAGCGCAAGACAGGGGAACTACGAGCAGTACTTC. It yields the protein CASSARQGNYEQYF.

This chain links TRBV2 with TRBJ1-1; D not certain. The length of the CDR3 is 11 residues. CDR1 is SNHLY, CDR2 FYNNEI, per germline. V lost 5 bases to trimming and J lost 5 bases, with 6 bases between them. CDR3 sequence reads: CASSPRTEAFF. In DNA, the CDR3 is TGTGCCAGCAGTCCTCGTACTGAAGCTTTCTTT. Based on the CDR3 plus reference TRBV2 and TRBJ1-1, the full variable domain is EPEVTQTPSHQVTQMGQEVILRCVPISNHLYFYWYRQILGQKVEFLVSFYNNEISEKSEIFDDQFSVERPDGSNFTLKIRSTKLEDSAMYFCASSPRTEAFFGQGTRLTVV.

The rearrangement links TRBV19 to TRBJ1-5; D not certain. This CDR3 is 19 amino acids long. CDR1 LNHDA and CDR2 SQIVND come from the germline V gene (reference sequence). V was cut by 2 bases and J by 0 bases, with 20 bases left in between. The CDR3 spells CASSIWEGRGGYSNQPQHF. The CDR3 bases are TGTGCCAGTAGTATATGGGAGGGTCGCGGTGGTTATAGCAATCAGCCCCAGCATTTT.

The rearrangement uses TRBV27 and TRBJ2-7, with 8 bases lining up with TRBD1. CDR1 and CDR2 from the germline V gene are MNHEY and SMNVEV (reference sequence). This CDR3 region has 16 residues. Trimming cost V 2 bases and J 4 bases; bases outside gene matches: 10. CDR3 nucleotides: TGTGCCAGCAGTTTACGACCGCAGGGGGCGCGGTACGAGCAGTACTTC. Its translation: CASSLRPQGARYEQYF.

This clone was seen once. The chain employs TRBV29-1 and TRBJ1-2, with 7 nucleotides matching TRBD1. Germline V gene sequence: CDR1 SQVTM, CDR2 ANQGSEA. CDR3 size: 15 residues. V gave up 4 bases and J gave up 8 bases; unmatched junction bases: 16. The CDR3 reads CSVGRWGQTSRGYTF. In DNA, the CDR3 is TGCAGCGTTGGCCGCTGGGGACAGACGAGTCGGGGCTACACCTTC.

This rearrangement joins TRBV29-1 to TRBJ1-5, with 7 bases lining up with TRBD1. V was clipped by 5 bases and J by 1 base; unmatched bases: 5. This CDR3 comprises 14 residues. Per the germline V gene, CDR1 is SQVTM and CDR2 is ANQGSEA. Here the CDR3 DNA reads TGCAGCGTTAAACAGGGGAACAGCAATCAGCCCCAGCATTTT. This codes for CSVKQGNSNQPQHF.

The chain links TRBV5-1 to TRBJ1-4; 7 bases are shared with TRBD1. Trimming took 4 bases from V and 4 from J; bases not matched to a gene: 7. The CDR3 has 15 residues. In germline, CDR1 is SGHRS, CDR2 YFSETQ. The CDR3 here is CASSPRTGDNEKLFF. DNA for the CDR3: TGCGCCAGCAGCCCGAGGACAGGCGATAATGAAAAACTGTTTTTT.

This clone appeared a single time. This chain connects TRBV5-4 to TRBJ2-2; D possibly corresponds to TRBD2 (6 bases). Trimming pared 5 bases from V and 3 bases from J, leaving 14 bases between. Germline V CDR1 and CDR2: SGHNT, YYREEE (reference sequence). This CDR3 has 15 residues. CDR3 sequence: CASSQDGGYTGELFF. As DNA, the CDR3 is TGTGCCAGCAGTCAGGATGGGGGGTACACCGGGGAGCTGTTTTTT.

The J gene is TRBJ2-3, the V gene TRBV10-1; TRBD1 might be the D (5 bases). The V end was cut by 3 bases, the J end by 0 bases, with 10 bases between. The length of the CDR3 is 15 residues. From germline, CDR1 is WNHNN and CDR2 SYGVQD (reference sequence). CDR3 region: CASSDAGNSTDTQYF. In DNA form, the CDR3 reads TGCGCCAGCAGTGATGCAGGGAATAGCACAGATACGCAGTATTTT.

V gene TRBV9 combines with J gene TRBJ1-3; D is uncertain. This CDR3 has 16 residues. Per germline, CDR1 SGDLS and CDR2 YYNGEE. Trimming pared 4 bases from V and 1 base from J, leaving 15 bases between. The CDR3 DNA follows: TGTGCCAGCAGCCCGTATGGCCACATATCTGGAAACACCATATATTTT. As protein: CASSPYGHISGNTIYF.